The clone carrying this T cell receptor (beta chain) was observed a handful of times. What it binds is unknown. The source of the sample is a study of cytotoxic CD8 clonotypes in ibrutinib-treated CLL. Study-wide results and caveats: Sampling of sustained-remission and progressing patients occurred at differing times. Under therapy, public clonotypes either contracted or stayed stable, and they were uncommon.

The CDR3 is 13 amino acids. Trimming removed 1 base at V and 5 bases at J, with 9 bases between. Germline V gives CDR1 LNHNV, CDR2 YYDKDF (reference sequence). Sequenced by immunoSEQ multiplex PCR; TCRdb stores in-frame clones only, minus some. The sample holds approximately 84,000 clones, just over 85% seen once. Sequenced here: PBMCs, sampled before ibrutinib treatment. The receptor was derived from a human donor with chronic lymphocytic leukemia. V is TRBV15 and J is TRBJ2-7; D is uncertain. Written as DNA, the CDR3 is TGTGCCACCAGCAGAGGGAAGAGGCACGAGCAGTACTTC. This gives the protein CATSRGKRHEQYF.